The 6 T cell receptor beta chains in this list originate from one sample, sequenced in a study of T cells in Graves' hyperthyroidism and ophthalmopathy. The investigators amplified TCR beta CDR3 regions from RNA transcripts. Researchers ran a first-round RT-PCR on the TCR CDR3 using the HTBI primer set. TCRdb analysed the multiplex PCR reads with MiXCR anew, one entry per CDR3 protein. This table has roughly 160,000 distinct CDR3 sequences, about 9.4% appearing once. Sequencing was performed on blood. The source is a woman under 30 with Graves' hyperthyroidism that later progressed to Graves' ophthalmopathy.

The rearrangement joins TRBV7-9 to TRBJ2-1, with 11 bases lining up with TRBD2. Germline CDR1 is SEHNR and CDR2 is FQNEAQ (reference sequence). The V segment lost 3 bases and the J segment 7 bases; nucleotides outside the gene matches: 5. The CDR3 has 15 residues. The CDR3, as DNA: TGTGCCAGCAGCTTTCTAGCGGGAGGTTTGAATGAGCAGTTCTTC. Translated, it gives CASSFLAGGLNEQFF.

The genes are TRBV7-9 and TRBJ2-7; 13 bases agree with TRBD2. CDR1 SEHNR and CDR2 FQNEAQ come from the germline V gene (reference sequence). The CDR3 covers 17 residues. The trim removed 0 bases at V and 3 bases at J, leaving 5 bases unmatched. CDR3 residues: CASSLAGLAGDSYEQYF. CDR3 nucleotides: TGTGCCAGCAGCTTAGCCGGACTAGCGGGAGACAGCTACGAGCAGTACTTC.

This clonotype was counted ten times or more. V usage is TRBV6-1 and J usage is TRBJ1-4, with D possibly matching TRBD1 (6 bases). The CDR3 loop spans 15 amino acids. With 4 bases removed from V and 7 bases from J, the gap between germline ends came to 16 bases. CDR1 MNHNS and CDR2 SASEGT come from the germline V gene. This CDR3 reads CASSGQTGTGEKLFF. CDR3 DNA sequence: TGTGCCAGCAGTGGTCAGACAGGCACCGGTGAAAAACTGTTTTTT.

This clonotype was observed many times. V gene TRBV6-5 combines with J gene TRBJ1-1; the D gene is possibly TRBD1 (6 bases). The CDR3 extends over 15 amino acids. V was clipped by 0 bases and J by 11 bases, with 19 bases between them. Germline CDR1 reads MNHEY; CDR2 reads SVGAGI. The DNA of the CDR3 is TGTGCCAGCAGTTACTCCCGGCAGGGGATAGGTCGGGCTTTCTTT. As protein: CASSYSRQGIGRAFF.

This clonotype was seen ten or more times. The gene calls are TRBV28 and TRBJ1-1, with D possibly being TRBD1 (6 bases). Trimming left V 3 bases short and J 5 bases short, with 13 bases between. The CDR3 runs 14 residues. In germline, CDR1 is MDHEN, CDR2 SYDVKM. CDR3 region: CASSLPTGRTEAFF. The CDR3 coding sequence is TGTGCCAGCAGTTTGCCAACAGGGCGAACTGAAGCTTTCTTT. The complete variable domain, with remaining parts taken from reference TRBV28 and TRBJ1-1, reads DVKVTQSSRYLVKRTGEKVFLECVQDMDHENMFWYRQDPGLGLRLIYFSYDVKMKEKGDIPEGYSVSREKKERFSLILESASTNQTSMYLCASSLPTGRTEAFFGQGTRLTVV.

This clonotype came up many times. The CDR3 nucleotides read TGTGCCTGGAGTGCTCAATTGAACACTGAAGCTTTCTTT. Protein: CAWSAQLNTEAFF. The rearrangement uses TRBV30 and TRBJ1-1; D gene unclear. Germline CDR1 and CDR2: GTSNPN and SVGIG (reference sequence). V was clipped by 1 base and J by 0 bases, with 6 bases between them. This CDR3 spans 13 amino acids.